A selection of T cell receptor beta chains follows, all from one sample in a study of vaccination and CD4 T cells after COVID-19. A single record per CDR3 protein comes from TCRdb applying MiXCR to the PCR reads. Here the sample spans more than 3,500 distinct CDR3 sequences, about two fifths being singletons. No antigens are known for them. The material sequenced was CD4+ T cells from blood, cultured in vitro, taken after SARS-CoV-2 vaccination. Receptor source: a human donor who had recovered from COVID-19. Each CDR3 is given with its conserved first and last residue. A D gene is named only where the DNA matches it firmly. Where a row states a size, it is once, few, many or the class of an expanded clone; other rows omit it.

CDR3nt	CDR3aa	v_gene	j_gene	abundance	d_gene
TGTGCCAGCAGTTTTTTCCTAGCCAAAGAGACCCAGTACTTC	CASSFFLAKETQYF	TRBV28	TRBJ2-5	.	.
TGCGCCAGCAGCCAAGGGGGGAACAGAAATGCTTTCTTT	CASSQGGNRNAFF	TRBV4-3	TRBJ1-1	.	.
TGTGCCAGCAGTTTAATGCATCAGCCCCAGCATTTT	CASSLMHQPQHF	TRBV28	TRBJ1-5	few	.
TGTGCCAGCAGCGAGAGGGCGAACATTCAGTACTTC	CASSERANIQYF	TRBV21-1	TRBJ2-4	few	.
TGTGCCAGCAGCTTAGGCAGGGCAGAGACCCAGTACTTC	CASSLGRAETQYF	TRBV11-2	TRBJ2-5	few	.
TGCAGTGCTAGAGATTGGCAGGATAGCAATCAGCCCCAGCATTTT	CSARDWQDSNQPQHF	TRBV20-1	TRBJ1-5	medium-sized	.
TGTGCCAGCAGTGGGCGGGACAGGGACAACGGCTACACCTTC	CASSGRDRDNGYTF	TRBV28	TRBJ1-2	.	TRBD1
TGCGCCAGCAGCCAGCTTAGTGGGTTGCTGTCGGGCTACACCTTC	CASSQLSGLLSGYTF	TRBV4-1	TRBJ1-2	.	.
TGCAGTGCTAGAGATGGCGGGGGGCCAGAGACCCAGTACTTC	CSARDGGGPETQYF	TRBV20-1	TRBJ2-5	few	TRBD2
TGCAGTGCTAGTCTCCCGCCCCAGAACAATGAGCAGTTCTTC	CSASLPPQNNEQFF	TRBV20-1	TRBJ2-1	few	.
TGTGCCAGCAGTGCCGGGACAACCCTCGGAGCTTTCTTT	CASSAGTTLGAFF	TRBV6-1	TRBJ1-1	few	.
TGCGCCAGCAGCCGGGACCTCGCCTACGAGCAGTACTTC	CASSRDLAYEQYF	TRBV10-2	TRBJ2-7	.	.
TGCAGTGCTAGCGGAATTTGGCGGGGCACAGATACGCAGTATTTT	CSASGIWRGTDTQYF	TRBV20-1	TRBJ2-3	few	.
TGTGCCAGCAGCTTGGGGGCTGGTCAGCCCCAGCATTTT	CASSLGAGQPQHF	TRBV5-5	TRBJ1-5	.	.
TGTGCCTGGAGTGGAGGTCCTCGGGACACTGAAGCTTTCTTT	CAWSGGPRDTEAFF	TRBV30	TRBJ1-1	once	.
TGTGCCAGTAGTGTCGGGGGCCCGACGGCCTATAATTCACCCCTCCACTTT	CASSVGGPTAYNSPLHF	TRBV19	TRBJ1-6	.	.
TGTGCCAGCAGGCAAACAGGGACCGGGGCCAACGTCCTGACTTTC	CASRQTGTGANVLTF	TRBV6-2/TRBV6-3	TRBJ2-6	.	.
TGCGCCAGCAGCCAAGATCTAGCGGGGGGGCGGGAGACCCAGTACTTC	CASSQDLAGGRETQYF	TRBV4-3	TRBJ2-5	.	TRBD2
TGCAGTGCTAGAGGGAAACAGGGAGGTTCACCCCTCCACTTT	CSARGKQGGSPLHF	TRBV20-1	TRBJ1-6	.	.
TGTGCCAGTAGTTGGGTGAACACTGAAGCTTTCTTT	CASSWVNTEAFF	TRBV19	TRBJ1-1	.	.
TGTGCCAGCAGTTACGACAAACCTCGGGGCTACACCTTC	CASSYDKPRGYTF	TRBV6-2/TRBV6-3	TRBJ1-2	.	.
TGCGCCAGCAGCTTGCTCCCGGGCCAACCCTCCAATGAGCAGTTCTTC	CASSLLPGQPSNEQFF	TRBV5-1	TRBJ2-1	.	.
TGTGCCAGCAGTTTAGGGGGTTTTGAGGCTTTCTTT	CASSLGGFEAFF	TRBV6-2/TRBV6-3	TRBJ1-1	.	.